These T cell receptor beta chains were read from a single sample in a study of T cell changes during pregnancy in multiple sclerosis. The assay was immunoSEQ multiplex PCR, and TCRdb's table has in-frame clones only and misses some. Of about 41,000 clones detected, less than 95% appear once; the ten largest clones hold approximately 9.1%. This sample comprised CD8+ T cells from peripheral blood mononuclear cells, obtained in the first trimester of pregnancy. The receptors were gathered from a female donor with multiple sclerosis, enrolled in a pregnancy study. Both conserved end residues are part of each CDR3. Each record gives: J gene, clone size, D gene, V gene, CDR3 DNA, CDR3 protein. D genes are given only for firm matches. Size is omitted from some rows. Given values are once, few, many or a class for expanded clones.

TRBJ1-1 | NA | NA | TRBV5-1 | TGCGCCACCAACCGGGGGGCGGTAGGGACTGAAGCTTTCTTT | CATNRGAVGTEAFF
TRBJ2-3 | NA | TRBD2 | TRBV7-3 | TGTGCCAGCCAATTCAGCGGGGCCCGCACAGATACGCAGTATTTT | CASQFSGARTDTQYF
TRBJ1-1 | NA | NA | TRBV7-9 | TGTGCCAGCTCCTTGACTCCGAGAGGGACTGAAGCTTTCTTT | CASSLTPRGTEAFF
TRBJ1-1 | NA | TRBD1 | TRBV5-8 | TGTGCCAGCAGCTTGGCCGTTTCCACAGGGGCCTCGAACACTGAAGCTTTCTTT | CASSLAVSTGASNTEAFF
TRBJ2-1 | NA | NA | TRBV10-1 | TGCGCCAGCAGTCTCATAGTCGATGAGCAGTTCTTC | CASSLIVDEQFF
TRBJ1-1 | NA | NA | TRBV30 | TGTGCCTCTTCCCCGGGGACTGAAGCTTTCTTT | CASSPGTEAFF
TRBJ1-1 | NA | NA | TRBV6-5 | TGTGCCAGCGGACTTACGACCAACCCGGCTTTCTTT | CASGLTTNPAFF
TRBJ1-2 | NA | NA | TRBV7-9 | TGTGCCAGCAGCTCATCCGGGGGGCGGGAAAACTATGGCTACACCTTC | CASSSSGGRENYGYTF
TRBJ1-2 | NA | TRBD1 | TRBV2 | TGTGCCAGCAGTGAAGGGACAGGGCTCTATGGCTACACCTTC | CASSEGTGLYGYTF
TRBJ2-7 | NA | NA | TRBV7-6 | TGTGCCAGCAGCTTAGGTTCCAGATCCTACGAGCAGTACTTC | CASSLGSRSYEQYF
TRBJ1-2 | NA | TRBD1 | TRBV5-6 | TGTGCCAGCAGCTTGGGACAGGGGTTTGGCTACACCTTC | CASSLGQGFGYTF
TRBJ2-3 | NA | TRBD2 | TRBV5-4 | TGTGCCAGCAGCTTGGGGACTAGCGGGTCCCTAGATACGCAGTATTTT | CASSLGTSGSLDTQYF
TRBJ2-7 | once | NA | TRBV27 | TGTGCCAGCAGTTTGGGCCAGGGCGTCGAGCAGTACTTC | CASSLGQGVEQYF
TRBJ2-3 | NA | NA | TRBV6-4 | TGTGCCAGCAGTGTCGACCCAGGGGCAGGAGATACGCAGTATTTT | CASSVDPGAGDTQYF
TRBJ1-2 | NA | TRBD1 | TRBV10-3 | TGTGCCATCAGTGAGCCCCGGACAGGGCTCGGATATGGCTACACCTTC | CAISEPRTGLGYGYTF
TRBJ2-7 | few | TRBD1 | TRBV7-9 | TGTGCCAGCAGCTTAGCACGGACAGGGGGCAGAGGCGAGCAGTACTTC | CASSLARTGGRGEQYF
TRBJ1-2 | NA | NA | TRBV4-1 | TGCGCCAGCAGCCAAGATTGGACAGCCGCCACCTACACCTTC | CASSQDWTAATYTF
TRBJ1-1 | NA | NA | TRBV30 | TGTGCCTGGATCAATGTCTATGGTGAAGCTTTCTTT | CAWINVYGEAFF
TRBJ2-1 | NA | TRBD1 | TRBV25-1 | TGTGCCAGCAGTGAATTCGGGGACAGGGAGTACAATGAGCAGTTCTTC | CASSEFGDREYNEQFF
TRBJ1-1 | NA | NA | TRBV5-1 | TGCGCCAGCAGCTTTCAAGAGTCGAACACTGAAGCTTTCTTT | CASSFQESNTEAFF
TRBJ2-1 | NA | TRBD2 | TRBV9 | TGTGCCAGCAGCGTACAGGAGCGGGGGGCCTACAATGAGCAGTTCTTC | CASSVQERGAYNEQFF
TRBJ2-1 | NA | NA | TRBV27 | TGTGCCAGCAGTTTATCGTCGGTTAATGAGCAGTTCTTC | CASSLSSVNEQFF
TRBJ2-1 | NA | TRBD2 | TRBV5-1 | TGCGCCAGCAGCTTGGGACTAGCGGGAGTTATGAGGTCCTACAATGAGCAGTTCTTC | CASSLGLAGVMRSYNEQFF
TRBJ2-7 | once | TRBD1 | TRBV30 | TGTGCCTGGAGCCCGACAGGGGGTGAGCAGTACTTC | CAWSPTGGEQYF
TRBJ2-2 | NA | TRBD1 | TRBV19 | TGTGCCAGTAGTATTCCCGGGACAGGGAATCCCGGGGAGCTGTTTTTT | CASSIPGTGNPGELFF
TRBJ1-5 | NA | TRBD1 | TRBV27 | TGTGCCAGCAGTTTATCGACAGGGGCAACACAGCCCCAGCATTTT | CASSLSTGATQPQHF
TRBJ2-1 | NA | TRBD1 | TRBV10-3 | TGTGCCATCAAACAGGGGGATGAGCAGTTCTTC | CAIKQGDEQFF
TRBJ2-1 | once | TRBD2 | TRBV2 | TGTGCCAGCAGGGGGACTAGCGGTTCGGACAATGAGCAGTTCTTC | CASRGTSGSDNEQFF
TRBJ1-1 | NA | NA | TRBV7-8 | TGTGCCAGCAGCGGCAGACAGATCATGAACACTGAAGCTTTCTTT | CASSGRQIMNTEAFF